This T cell receptor beta chain came from a study of CD8 T cells in Susac syndrome. Germline CDR1 LGHNA, CDR2 YNFKEQ. Trimming took 0 bases from V and 3 from J, leaving 9 bases between them. The length of the CDR3 is 15 residues. This clonotype was seen only a few times. After extraction with the RNeasy kit, about 0.45 to 1 ug of the RNA was reverse transcribed using random hexamers. The TCR beta CDR3 was amplified by immunoSEQ multiplex PCR across 54 Vbeta, 13 Jbeta. MiXCR, applied by TCRdb to the immunoSEQ multiplex PCR reads, yields one record per CDR3 protein. In the table there are about 180,000 distinct CDR3 sequences, around 95% of which are singletons.

This clonotype was sampled from a human donor with multiple sclerosis. Specimen: CD8+ T cells from PBMCs. This chain joins TRBV4-2 and TRBJ2-1, with a weak D call TRBD1 (6 bases). CDR3 amino acids: CASSQESDSYNEQFF. Here the CDR3 DNA reads TGTGCCAGCAGCCAAGAATCGGACAGCTACAATGAGCAGTTCTTC.